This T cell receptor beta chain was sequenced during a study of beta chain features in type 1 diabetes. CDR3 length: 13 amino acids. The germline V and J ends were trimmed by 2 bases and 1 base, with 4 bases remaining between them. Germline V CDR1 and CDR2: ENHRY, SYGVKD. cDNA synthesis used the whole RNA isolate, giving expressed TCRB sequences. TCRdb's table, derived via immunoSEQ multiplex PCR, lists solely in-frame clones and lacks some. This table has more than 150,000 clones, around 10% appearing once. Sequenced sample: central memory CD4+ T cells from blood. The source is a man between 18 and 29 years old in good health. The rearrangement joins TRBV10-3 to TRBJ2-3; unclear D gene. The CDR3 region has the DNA TGTGCCATCAGTGAGCGCGGCACAGATACGCAGTATTTT. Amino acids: CAISERGTDTQYF.